This passage covers 18 T cell receptor beta chains from one sample sequenced in a study of beta chain features in type 1 diabetes. Broader study findings: Type 1 diabetes patients had moderately but significantly shorter TCRB CDR3s in all four CD4+ subsets.

Since all of the isolated RNA was reverse transcribed, expressed TCRB transcripts were what got sequenced. Profiling relied on immunoSEQ multiplex PCR, and the TCRdb table lists in-frame clones only, not all of them. The table shows fewer than 350,000 clones, with over 12% occurring only once. These TCRs are of unknown antigen specificity. The sequencing sample was made of naive CD4+ T cells from blood. The source of these receptors is a man aged 18 to 30 with type 1 diabetes.

The chain joins TRBV5-1 to TRBJ2-2; the match to TRBD1 covers 7 bases. CDR1 SGHRS and CDR2 YFSETQ come from the germline V gene. The CDR3 runs to 14 residues. V was clipped by 2 bases and J by 5 bases; unmatched bases: 3. The CDR3 is CASSFTGVTGELFF. CDR3 sequence (DNA): TGCGCCAGCAGCTTTACAGGGGTGACCGGGGAGCTGTTTTTT.

The V call is TRBV11-2, the J call TRBJ2-3; 7 positions agree with TRBD1. The J segment lost 2 bases and the V segment lost 6 bases, leaving 14 bases of the junction unmatched. Germline-derived CDR1 and CDR2 are SGHAT and FQNNGV. The CDR3 has 17 amino acids. CDR3 in amino acids: CASRKRWTGEYTDTQYF. In DNA, the CDR3 is TGTGCCAGCAGAAAACGATGGACAGGTGAATACACAGATACGCAGTATTTT.

This clone has only a few counts. This specimen includes other DNA sequences encoding the same CDR3. The chain carries TRBV28 and TRBJ1-2; D ambiguous. CDR1 and CDR2 from the germline V gene are MDHEN and SYDVKM. The CDR3 length is 11 residues. Deletions cut 4 bases from V and 4 bases from J, with 4 bases between. The DNA of the CDR3 is TGTGCCAGCAGTTCATCCTATGGCTACACCTTC. Translating gives CASSSSYGYTF.

The gene calls are TRBV28 and TRBJ2-1; 8 bases are shared with TRBD1. Per germline, CDR1 MDHEN and CDR2 SYDVKM. The CDR3 runs 16 residues. V was pared by 6 bases and J by 3 bases, with 10 bases of the junction left unmatched. This chain's CDR3 is CASRPTRQGYYNEQFF. As DNA, the CDR3 is TGTGCCAGCAGACCCACTCGACAGGGGTACTACAATGAGCAGTTCTTC.

The chain has TRBV5-6 and TRBJ2-4; 12 nucleotides match TRBD1. In germline, CDR1 is SGHDT, CDR2 YYEEEE. CDR3 size: 17 residues. V was clipped by 4 bases and J by 2 bases; unmatched bases: 7. The CDR3 DNA reads TGTGCCAGCAGCGGGGACAGGGGGCGCGTAACCAAAAACATTCAGTACTTC. Amino acids: CASSGDRGRVTKNIQYF.

V and J are TRBV18 and TRBJ1-3; D uncertain. This CDR3 has 14 residues. Germline V gene data show CDR1 as KGHSH and CDR2 as LQKENI. V lost 5 bases, J lost 0 bases, and 8 bases lay in between. CDR3 region: CASSAQHSGNTIYF. As DNA, the CDR3 is TGTGCCAGCTCAGCACAGCACTCTGGAAACACCATATATTTT.

This clone was counted only a few times. This chain uses TRBV5-4 with TRBJ1-3; no definite D call. This CDR3 region has 15 residues. Germline V lookup: CDR1 SGHNT, CDR2 YYREEE (reference sequence). Trimming cost V 0 bases and J 0 bases, with 7 bases left between them. This chain's CDR3 is CASSLGGLSGNTIYF. The CDR3, as DNA: TGTGCCAGCAGCTTGGGTGGCCTCTCTGGAAACACCATATATTTT. Combining the CDR3 with reference TRBV5-4 and TRBJ1-3 gives the whole variable domain ETGVTQSPTHLIKTRGQQVTLRCSSQSGHNTVSWYQQALGQGPQFIFQYYREEENGRGNFPPRFSGLQFPNYSSELNVNALELDDSALYLCASSLGGLSGNTIYFGEGSWLTVV.

This clone has just a few counts. The chain recombines TRBV28 with TRBJ2-5, with 9 nucleotides matching TRBD1. V shed 8 bases, J shed 5 bases, and the junction held 6 bases outside the gene matches. Looked up from germline, CDR1 is MDHEN and CDR2 is SYDVKM. The CDR3 sequence is 13 residues long. The CDR3, as DNA: TGTGCCAGCCTGGGGACAGGGTTTGAGACCCAGTACTTC. Residues: CASLGTGFETQYF.

CDR3 amino acids: CASSPDRALNTEAFF. The CDR3 nucleotides read TGCGCCAGCAGCCCGGACAGGGCCCTGAACACTGAAGCTTTCTTT. The chain employs TRBV5-1 and TRBJ1-1; 8 bases align to TRBD1. The CDR3 extends over 15 amino acids. The V gene end was trimmed by 4 bases and the J gene end by 0 bases; junction bases not matched to a gene: 5. Germline V gives CDR1 SGHRS, CDR2 YFSETQ.

The chain carries TRBV28 and TRBJ1-5; perhaps TRBD1 as D (5 bases). The CDR3 loop spans 14 amino acids. Germline lookup yields CDR1 MDHEN and CDR2 SYDVKM. Trimming shortened V by 11 bases and J by 7 bases, and 21 bases separated the two germline ends. The CDR3 reads CASAGQGLRQPQHF. Written as DNA, the CDR3 is TGTGCCTCTGCTGGGCAGGGTCTTAGGCAGCCCCAGCATTTT.

This chain uses TRBV4-3 with TRBJ2-1; D unclear. This CDR3 has 18 residues. V shed 0 bases and J shed 0 bases, with 15 bases lying between them. CDR1 and CDR2 from the germline V gene are LGHNA and YSLEER. CDR3 bases: TGCGCCAGCAGCCAAGATTTAGGCAGCCGACTCTCCTACAATGAGCAGTTCTTC. As protein: CASSQDLGSRLSYNEQFF.

This clone was found a few times. The V call is TRBV6-5, the J call TRBJ2-7, with D maybe TRBD2 (6 bases). CDR1 is MNHEY and CDR2 is SVGAGI in the germline V gene. The CDR3 totals 15 residues. Trimming took 6 bases from V and 2 from J, leaving 17 bases between them. The CDR3 DNA reads as TGTGCCAGCAGCCCCCCGGCGGGGTCCACCTACGAGCAGTACTTC. It yields the protein CASSPPAGSTYEQYF.

The J gene is TRBJ2-1, the V gene TRBV6-5; the match to TRBD2 covers 9 bases. The CDR3 covers 15 residues. V was pared by 0 bases and J by 4 bases, with 1 base of the junction left unmatched. Germline V gives CDR1 MNHEY, CDR2 SVGAGI. CDR3 sequence reads: CASSYSTSGYNEQFF. The CDR3 nucleotides are TGTGCCAGCAGTTACTCTACTAGCGGGTACAATGAGCAGTTCTTC.

V gene TRBV7-2 combines with J gene TRBJ2-7; 7 bases align to TRBD1. The V gene end was trimmed by 5 bases and the J gene end by 4 bases; junction bases not matched to a gene: 2. CDR3 length equals 12 residues. CDR1 is SGHTA, CDR2 FQGNSA, per germline. The CDR3 region has the DNA TGTGCCAGCAGCAGACAGGGTTACGAGCAGTACTTC. It yields the protein CASSRQGYEQYF.

This clone was observed a few times. The rearrangement links TRBV6-5 to TRBJ2-2; maybe TRBD1 (5 bases). CDR1 is MNHEY and CDR2 is SVGAGI in the germline V gene. V lost 3 bases and J lost 2, with 13 bases in between. This CDR3 spans 16 amino acids. CDR3 sequence reads: CASSYRPGSNTGELFF. CDR3 DNA sequence: TGTGCCAGCAGTTATAGGCCAGGGTCTAACACCGGGGAGCTGTTTTTT.

This clone turned up a few times. The junction and the germline gene differ at one end; a read error may be behind it. The rearrangement links TRBV28 to TRBJ2-7, with a possible D match to TRBD2 (6 bases). The CDR3 sequence is 13 residues long. Germline loops: CDR1 MDHEN, CDR2 SYDVKM. CDR3 DNA: TGTGCCAGCAGTCCTACCCCGGACGGTTGGGGGGACTTC. Translating it yields CASSPTPDGWGDF.

The chain recombines TRBV6-6 with TRBJ1-2; D not certain. Trimming cost V 2 bases and J 3 bases, with 10 bases left between them. This CDR3 comprises 14 residues. Germline CDR1 is MNHNY and CDR2 is SVGAGI (reference sequence). CDR3: CASSYGRVDYGYTF. In nucleotides, the CDR3 is TGTGCCAGCAGTTACGGGCGGGTGGACTATGGCTACACCTTC.

A few counts support this clone. This same CDR3 is encoded by further DNA sequences in the sample. This chain links TRBV29-1 with TRBJ1-1; D perhaps matches TRBD1 (6 bases). Germline-derived CDR1 and CDR2 are SQVTM and ANQGSEA. V was cut by 7 bases and J by 0 bases, with 12 bases left in between. The CDR3 extends over 13 amino acids. The CDR3, as DNA: TGCAGCGCAGAGGGACAAATGAACACTGAAGCTTTCTTT. As protein: CSAEGQMNTEAFF.